Listed below are T cell receptor beta chains from one sample, sequenced in a study of blood T cell repertoires in COVID-19. Libraries were prepared by immunoSEQ multiplex PCR; TCRdb keeps only in-frame clonotypes and omits some of them. The sample includes more than 150,000 clones, 80% to 85% of them seen just once. Material: PBMCs or T cells enriched from blood (not recorded which). Receptors were obtained from a woman aged 55-69 years who had recovered from COVID-19. CDR3s include the opening cysteine and the closing phenylalanine or tryptophan. A D gene is named only where the DNA matches it firmly. Not every row has a clone size; where given, it reads once, few, many or a size class.

v_gene: TRBV19
j_gene: TRBJ2-7
abundance: -
d_gene: TRBD2
CDR3nt: TGTGCCAGTAGTGCCCCGGGACTAGCGGGACGCTCCTACGAGCAGTACTTC
CDR3aa: CASSAPGLAGRSYEQYF

v_gene: TRBV5-4
j_gene: TRBJ2-1
abundance: -
d_gene: TRBD2
CDR3nt: TGTGCCAGCAGCTTCGGCCTAGCGGTCGAGGGGCAGTTCTTC
CDR3aa: CASSFGLAVEGQFF

v_gene: TRBV4-1
j_gene: TRBJ2-3
abundance: -
d_gene: -
CDR3nt: TGCGCCAGCAGCTTACTGGGGGCAGGGACCCCCACAGATACGCAGTATTTT
CDR3aa: CASSLLGAGTPTDTQYF

v_gene: TRBV15
j_gene: TRBJ2-5
abundance: -
d_gene: TRBD2
CDR3nt: TGTGCCACCAGCAGACAGATAGCGGGAGGGGAGGAGACCCAGTACTTC
CDR3aa: CATSRQIAGGEETQYF

v_gene: TRBV5-4
j_gene: TRBJ1-5
abundance: -
d_gene: TRBD1
CDR3nt: TGTGCCAGCAGCTTGGCGGGGACAGGGGGCGGTCCCCAGCATTTT
CDR3aa: CASSLAGTGGGPQHF

v_gene: TRBV28
j_gene: TRBJ1-4
abundance: once
d_gene: -
CDR3nt: TGTGCCAGCAGCCAAGGGGGAGAAAAACTGTTTTTT
CDR3aa: CASSQGGEKLFF

v_gene: TRBV9
j_gene: TRBJ2-1
abundance: -
d_gene: TRBD2
CDR3nt: TGTGCCAGCAGCGTAGTTTCCCTAGCGGAAGGCAATGAGCAGTTCTTC
CDR3aa: CASSVVSLAEGNEQFF

v_gene: TRBV30
j_gene: TRBJ2-7
abundance: -
d_gene: -
CDR3nt: TGTGCCTGGGGACGGGGCTACGAGCAGTACTTC
CDR3aa: CAWGRGYEQYF

v_gene: TRBV5-1
j_gene: TRBJ2-7
abundance: -
d_gene: -
CDR3nt: TGCGCCAGCAGTCTCGGTGTCACCTACTCCTACGAGCAGTACTTC
CDR3aa: CASSLGVTYSYEQYF

v_gene: TRBV6-6
j_gene: TRBJ2-3
abundance: -
d_gene: TRBD2
CDR3nt: TGTGCCAGCAGTTACATACGGGGCGGGGGAGGGAATACGCAGTATTTT
CDR3aa: CASSYIRGGGGNTQYF

v_gene: TRBV21-1
j_gene: TRBJ1-5
abundance: -
d_gene: -
CDR3nt: TGTGCCAGCAGCAAAGGGGCAGTTCCTGGCAATCAGCCCCAGCATTTT
CDR3aa: CASSKGAVPGNQPQHF

v_gene: TRBV21-1
j_gene: TRBJ2-1
abundance: -
d_gene: -
CDR3nt: TGTGCCAGCAGCAATGCGGGAAGCTCCTACAATGAGCAGTTCTTC
CDR3aa: CASSNAGSSYNEQFF

v_gene: TRBV29-1
j_gene: TRBJ1-2
abundance: -
d_gene: -
CDR3nt: TGCAGCGTCAACCGGGACGGGGGTGGCTACACCTTC
CDR3aa: CSVNRDGGGYTF

v_gene: TRBV28
j_gene: TRBJ2-3
abundance: -
d_gene: TRBD2
CDR3nt: TGTGCCAGCAGCCCATTGGGGGGGAGTAGCACAGATACGCAGTATTTT
CDR3aa: CASSPLGGSSTDTQYF

v_gene: TRBV30
j_gene: TRBJ2-1
abundance: -
d_gene: -
CDR3nt: TGTGCCTGGAGTCCAGGGGGGTCCTACAATGAGCAGTTCTTC
CDR3aa: CAWSPGGSYNEQFF

v_gene: TRBV7-2
j_gene: TRBJ1-1
abundance: -
d_gene: -
CDR3nt: TGTGCCAGCAGCTTACTCCCGAGGAACACTGAAGCTTTCTTT
CDR3aa: CASSLLPRNTEAFF

v_gene: TRBV5-1
j_gene: TRBJ2-2
abundance: -
d_gene: TRBD2
CDR3nt: TGCGCCAGCAGCTTGGCCACTAGCGGGACTGCCGGGGAGCTGTTTTTT
CDR3aa: CASSLATSGTAGELFF

v_gene: TRBV6-1
j_gene: TRBJ1-2
abundance: once
d_gene: TRBD1
CDR3nt: TGTGCCAGCAGTGAATGGGACAGGGTATATGGCTACACCTTC
CDR3aa: CASSEWDRVYGYTF

v_gene: TRBV10-1
j_gene: TRBJ2-7
abundance: -
d_gene: TRBD1
CDR3nt: TGCGCCAGCAGCCGAATACTCGGGACAGCGTACTCCTACGAGCAGTACTTC
CDR3aa: CASSRILGTAYSYEQYF

v_gene: TRBV3-1/TRBV3-2
j_gene: TRBJ1-1
abundance: -
d_gene: -
CDR3nt: TGTGCCAGCAGCCGCCAGGGAAACACTGAAGCTTTCTTT
CDR3aa: CASSRQGNTEAFF

v_gene: TRBV5-1
j_gene: TRBJ1-2
abundance: -
d_gene: TRBD1
CDR3nt: TGCGCCAGCAGCCGGGAGGGACAGGGGGACCCTAACTATGGCTACACCTTC
CDR3aa: CASSREGQGDPNYGYTF

v_gene: TRBV2
j_gene: TRBJ1-5
abundance: -
d_gene: -
CDR3nt: TGTGCCAGCAATTACGGGGGGCAGCCCCAGCATTTT
CDR3aa: CASNYGGQPQHF

v_gene: TRBV7-3
j_gene: TRBJ1-2
abundance: -
d_gene: TRBD1
CDR3nt: TGTGCCAGCAGCTTGGACAGGCAGGTTGGCTACACCTTC
CDR3aa: CASSLDRQVGYTF

v_gene: TRBV9
j_gene: TRBJ2-1
abundance: -
d_gene: -
CDR3nt: TGTGCCAGCAGCCCGACCCCACAGTACAATGAGCAGTTCTTC
CDR3aa: CASSPTPQYNEQFF

v_gene: TRBV19
j_gene: TRBJ2-5
abundance: once
d_gene: TRBD1
CDR3nt: TGTGCCACCTCGGACAGGAAAGAGACCCAGTACTTC
CDR3aa: CATSDRKETQYF

v_gene: TRBV5-8
j_gene: TRBJ2-5
abundance: -
d_gene: -
CDR3nt: TGTGCCAGCAGCTTGAGGGGGAAGGTCGGGGAGACCCAGTACTTC
CDR3aa: CASSLRGKVGETQYF

v_gene: TRBV2
j_gene: TRBJ1-4
abundance: -
d_gene: TRBD1
CDR3nt: TGTGCCAGCAGTTTAAACAGGGGGCGGAATGAAAAACTGTTTTTT
CDR3aa: CASSLNRGRNEKLFF

v_gene: TRBV10-1
j_gene: TRBJ1-5
abundance: -
d_gene: -
CDR3nt: TGCGCCAGCACCCGGACTCGGTGGTTGGGCAATCAGCCCCAGCATTTT
CDR3aa: CASTRTRWLGNQPQHF

v_gene: TRBV30
j_gene: TRBJ1-5
abundance: -
d_gene: -
CDR3nt: TGTGCCTGGAGTCCCTTCAAGGCCGGGCAGCCCCAGCATTTT
CDR3aa: CAWSPFKAGQPQHF

v_gene: TRBV7-3
j_gene: TRBJ2-1
abundance: -
d_gene: -
CDR3nt: TGTGCCAGCAACCGGATCCCGGGGGATGAGCAGTTCTTC
CDR3aa: CASNRIPGDEQFF

v_gene: TRBV4-2
j_gene: TRBJ2-3
abundance: -
d_gene: TRBD2
CDR3nt: TGTGCCAGCGAGTCGCAGCGGGACACAGATACGCAGTATTTT
CDR3aa: CASESQRDTDTQYF

v_gene: TRBV5-1
j_gene: TRBJ2-7
abundance: -
d_gene: -
CDR3nt: TGCGCCAGCAGTTTGGAGAATCAGGGACTGGAGCAGTACTTC
CDR3aa: CASSLENQGLEQYF

v_gene: TRBV21-1
j_gene: TRBJ1-4
abundance: -
d_gene: -
CDR3nt: TGTGCCAGCAGCAAGTCCCGGGACAGGGGGCGCGGTGAAAAACTGTTTTTT
CDR3aa: CASSKSRDRGRGEKLFF

v_gene: TRBV5-1
j_gene: TRBJ1-2
abundance: -
d_gene: -
CDR3nt: TGCGCCAGCCGGAGCGCGATTTCCGAATATGGCTACACCTTC
CDR3aa: CASRSAISEYGYTF

v_gene: TRBV6-5
j_gene: TRBJ1-1
abundance: -
d_gene: -
CDR3nt: TGTGCCAGCAGTTCACAGGCCGGCACTGAAGCTTTCTTT
CDR3aa: CASSSQAGTEAFF

v_gene: TRBV3-1/TRBV3-2
j_gene: TRBJ2-7
abundance: -
d_gene: TRBD2
CDR3nt: TGTGCCACCCGGCCCAGCGGGAGGGGCTACGAGCAGTACTTC
CDR3aa: CATRPSGRGYEQYF

v_gene: TRBV24-1
j_gene: TRBJ1-2
abundance: -
d_gene: TRBD1
CDR3nt: TGTGCCACCAGTGAGCCAGACAGGGGCTATGGCTATGGCTACACCTTC
CDR3aa: CATSEPDRGYGYGYTF

v_gene: TRBV18
j_gene: TRBJ1-2
abundance: -
d_gene: TRBD1
CDR3nt: TGTGCCAGCTCAGTGGGACAGGGGGCGCCAGGCTACACCTTC
CDR3aa: CASSVGQGAPGYTF

v_gene: TRBV2
j_gene: TRBJ1-2
abundance: -
d_gene: -
CDR3nt: TGTGCCAGCAGTGAAAGGACAGCTAGTATCTATGGCTACACCTTC
CDR3aa: CASSERTASIYGYTF

v_gene: TRBV19
j_gene: TRBJ1-2
abundance: -
d_gene: -
CDR3nt: TGTGCCAGTAGTATCCGAAACCGGGGCTACACCTTC
CDR3aa: CASSIRNRGYTF

v_gene: TRBV5-1
j_gene: TRBJ2-3
abundance: once
d_gene: TRBD2
CDR3nt: TGCGCCAGCAGCGGAGGACTAGCGGGAGCAACAGATACGCAGTATTTT
CDR3aa: CASSGGLAGATDTQYF

v_gene: TRBV6-5
j_gene: TRBJ2-7
abundance: -
d_gene: -
CDR3nt: TGTGCCGGCCGTAGTAGCGCTAACTCCTACGAGCAGTACTTC
CDR3aa: CAGRSSANSYEQYF

v_gene: TRBV3-1/TRBV3-2
j_gene: TRBJ2-7
abundance: -
d_gene: TRBD2
CDR3nt: TGTGCCAGCAGCCAATCTGTGCTAGCGGGGTACGAGCAGTACTTC
CDR3aa: CASSQSVLAGYEQYF

v_gene: TRBV5-1
j_gene: TRBJ2-1
abundance: -
d_gene: -
CDR3nt: TGCGCCAGCAGCTTGGTACAGGGTACAGGCAATGAGCAGTTCTTC
CDR3aa: CASSLVQGTGNEQFF

v_gene: TRBV19
j_gene: TRBJ1-1
abundance: -
d_gene: -
CDR3nt: TGTGCCAGTACCTGGGGACTAGCGGGTGAAGCTTTCTTT
CDR3aa: CASTWGLAGEAFF

v_gene: TRBV28
j_gene: TRBJ2-1
abundance: -
d_gene: -
CDR3nt: TGTGCCAGCATTTTAAGCGGCCACAATGAGCAGTTCTTC
CDR3aa: CASILSGHNEQFF

v_gene: TRBV3-1/TRBV3-2
j_gene: TRBJ2-1
abundance: -
d_gene: TRBD2
CDR3nt: TGTGCCAGCAGCCCCTCTAGCGGGACGGGAGGCGAGCAGTTCTTC
CDR3aa: CASSPSSGTGGEQFF

v_gene: TRBV28
j_gene: TRBJ2-1
abundance: -
d_gene: TRBD1
CDR3nt: TGTGCCAGCAGTTCCGGGACAGGGGTGTACAATGAGCAGTTCTTC
CDR3aa: CASSSGTGVYNEQFF

v_gene: TRBV16
j_gene: TRBJ1-4
abundance: once
d_gene: -
CDR3nt: TGTGCCAGCAGCCAATCGGCAGGATGGGGGGATGAAAAACTGTTTTTT
CDR3aa: CASSQSAGWGDEKLFF

v_gene: TRBV19
j_gene: TRBJ1-2
abundance: few
d_gene: TRBD1
CDR3nt: TGTGCCAGCCGAGGACAGGGGAAGGGCTACACCTTC
CDR3aa: CASRGQGKGYTF

v_gene: TRBV30
j_gene: TRBJ2-3
abundance: once
d_gene: -
CDR3nt: TGTGCCTTGACCGGGACTTCAAGCCGCACAGATACGCAGTATTTT
CDR3aa: CALTGTSSRTDTQYF

v_gene: TRBV5-8
j_gene: TRBJ2-3
abundance: -
d_gene: -
CDR3nt: TGTGCCAGCAGCTTCAATCGAGGGAGCACAGATACGCAGTATTTT
CDR3aa: CASSFNRGSTDTQYF